This TCR beta chain came from a study of a mutant IDH1 vaccine in newly diagnosed glioma. Overall study context: Earlier care involved radiotherapy, temozolomide, or both, and the majority received both.

Some clones are missing from TCRdb's copy, which holds only in-frame ones; the method was immunoSEQ multiplex PCR. Of about 48,000 clones detected, under 85% appear once; the ten largest clones hold approximately 6.8%. Comments on this clone: Its antigen is undetermined.

Time point given: week 35, safety follow-up. Each vaccine dose was 300 ug of mutant IDH1 20-mer peptide, with topical imiquimod. Losses at the gene ends were 4 bases for V and 1 base for J; bases not matched to a gene: 3. This CDR3 is built from 15 residues. Germline V gene sequence: CDR1 SGHRS, CDR2 YFSETQ. The input for sequencing was PBMCs, taken from a glioma patient whose treatment included an IDH1 peptide vaccine. The rearrangement uses TRBV5-1 and TRBJ2-1, with 9 positions matching TRBD1. The sequence came from a man aged 35 to 55 with glioma. CDR3 in DNA: TGCGCCAGCAGCGCCGGGACAGGGTCCTACAATGAGCAGTTCTTC. It specifies CASSAGTGSYNEQFF. The entire variable domain, with the rest obtained from reference TRBV5-1 and TRBJ2-1, is as follows: KAGVTQTPRYLIKTRGQQVTLSCSPISGHRSVSWYQQTPGQGLQFLFEYFSETQRNKGNFPGRFSGRQFSNSRSEMNVSTLELGDSALYLCASSAGTGSYNEQFFGPGTRLTVL.